A selection of T cell receptor beta chains follows, all from one sample in a study of T cells after yellow fever vaccination. Using its own MiXCR run on the 5' RACE reads, TCRdb lists one record per CDR3 protein. The sample lists a few hundred thousand distinct CDR3 sequences; approximately 16% were seen once. Sequenced material: PBMCs, taken roughly 5 days after the first yellow fever vaccination. These receptor sequences come from a man in his late teens or twenties who received the YFV17D yellow fever vaccine. Each CDR3 is given with its conserved first and last residue. D genes are given only for firm matches. Clone size is not always given. Where it is, it says once, few, many or a class for expanded clones.

>NA|many|TRBJ2-3|TRBV6-4
TGTGCCAGCAGCCGGACTAGCACAGATACGCAGTATTTT
CASSRTSTDTQYF
>TRBD1|NA|TRBJ2-3|TRBV6-5
TGTGCCAGCAGTTACTCACAGGGGGATACGCAGTATTTT
CASSYSQGDTQYF
>TRBD1|few|TRBJ2-7|TRBV12-3/TRBV12-4
TGTGCCAGCAGTTTGGGGGACAGGGGCGGGCACGAGCAGTACTTC
CASSLGDRGGHEQYF
>NA|NA|TRBJ1-6|TRBV5-1
TGCGCCAGCAGCCCCTTGGGCACCTTAGACTCAGGGAATTCACCCCTCCACTTT
CASSPLGTLDSGNSPLHF
>NA|few|TRBJ1-2|TRBV12-3/TRBV12-4
TGTGCCAGCACCCAAACCGGGGACTATGGCTACACCTTC
CASTQTGDYGYTF
>NA|NA|TRBJ2-2|TRBV11-2
TGTGCCAGCAGCCCCCGTCTGGGCCCCTTCTCCGGGGAGCTGTTTTTT
CASSPRLGPFSGELFF
>NA|few|TRBJ1-2|TRBV4-3
TGCGCCAGCAGCCAAGATCGAAATCTGGGTGGCTACACCTTC
CASSQDRNLGGYTF
>NA|NA|TRBJ2-2|TRBV7-2
TGTGCCAGCAGCTTCCGCCTTGGTATCCGCCGGGAAGGGGAGCTGTTTTTT
CASSFRLGIRREGELFF
>NA|NA|TRBJ1-2|TRBV19
TGTGCCAGTAGTGAGGAGCCTAACTATGGCTACACCTTC
CASSEEPNYGYTF
>TRBD2|few|TRBJ2-1|TRBV24-1
TGTGCCACCAGTGATCCCCGGGGAGGGGAGGTCGATGAGCAGTTCTTC
CATSDPRGGEVDEQFF
>NA|NA|TRBJ2-2|TRBV12-3/TRBV12-4
TGTGCCAGCAAGACCGGAGGTCAGGGGCCGGGGGAGCTGTTTTTT
CASKTGGQGPGELFF
>NA|NA|TRBJ2-5|TRBV5-1
TGCGCCAGCAGCTGGGACTGGAGGACCCAGTACTTC
CASSWDWRTQYF
>NA|NA|TRBJ2-3|TRBV5-4
TGTGCCAGCAGCGCGGCCGCCAACAGCTCGGCAGATACGCAGTATTTT
CASSAAANSSADTQYF
>TRBD1|many|TRBJ1-2|TRBV6-5
TGTGCCAGCAGTTTAAGACCCACAGGGGGCGATGGCTACACCTTC
CASSLRPTGGDGYTF
>TRBD2|few|TRBJ2-7|TRBV7-2
TGTGCCAGCAGCCTCACGCTAGCGGGAACCTACGAGCAGTACTTC
CASSLTLAGTYEQYF
>NA|many|TRBJ2-5|TRBV6-5
TGTGCCAGCAGTTCCGGGACTGTTCAAGAGACCCAGTACTTC
CASSSGTVQETQYF
>NA|many|TRBJ2-1|TRBV5-5
TGTGCCAGCAGTTCGGACGGTTACAATGAGCAGTTCTTC
CASSSDGYNEQFF
>NA|NA|TRBJ2-5|TRBV15
TGTGCCACCAGCAGAACAGGGAAAGAGACCCAGTACTTC
CATSRTGKETQYF
>TRBD1|NA|TRBJ1-2|TRBV6-1
TGTGCCAGCACCCTCGGGACTTCACAGGGGGCGCCTGGCTACACCTTC
CASTLGTSQGAPGYTF
>NA|NA|TRBJ2-3|TRBV11-2
TGTGCCAGCAGCTTCGATGTGGATACGCAGTATTTT
CASSFDVDTQYF
>TRBD1|NA|TRBJ1-5|TRBV27
TGTGCCAGCAGTTCCGGGACAGGGGTCATCGGTCAGCCCCAGCATTTT
CASSSGTGVIGQPQHF
>NA|NA|TRBJ1-1|TRBV5-1
TGCGCCAGCAGCTTGGACTTAAGTACTGAAGCTTTCTTT
CASSLDLSTEAFF
>TRBD1|NA|TRBJ1-6|TRBV7-2
TGTGCCAGCAGCGAAGGGACAGCTAATTCACCCCTCCACTTT
CASSEGTANSPLHF
>TRBD1|few|TRBJ1-5|TRBV7-2
TGTGCCAGCAGCTTAGTAGGGGGCGCGGATCAGCCCCAGCATTTT
CASSLVGGADQPQHF
>NA|NA|TRBJ1-5|TRBV9
TGTGCCAGCAGCGCAGGGACGGATAGCAATCAGCCCCAGCATTTT
CASSAGTDSNQPQHF
>NA|NA|TRBJ2-3|TRBV7-2
TGTGCCAGCAGCTTAAGGTACAGGCTGAGCACAGATACGCAGTATTTT
CASSLRYRLSTDTQYF
>NA|NA|TRBJ2-2|TRBV18
TGTGCCAGCTCCCGGACTCGAGAAACCGGGGAGCTGTTTTTT
CASSRTRETGELFF
>NA|NA|TRBJ2-2|TRBV12-3/TRBV12-4
TGTGCCAGCAGTTTAACCAGGGAGAACACCGGGGAGCTGTTTTTT
CASSLTRENTGELFF
>TRBD2|NA|TRBJ2-1|TRBV12-3/TRBV12-4
TGTGCCAGCAGTCCTAGCGGGGGGGCAGGGGGCAATGAGCAGTTCTTC
CASSPSGGAGGNEQFF